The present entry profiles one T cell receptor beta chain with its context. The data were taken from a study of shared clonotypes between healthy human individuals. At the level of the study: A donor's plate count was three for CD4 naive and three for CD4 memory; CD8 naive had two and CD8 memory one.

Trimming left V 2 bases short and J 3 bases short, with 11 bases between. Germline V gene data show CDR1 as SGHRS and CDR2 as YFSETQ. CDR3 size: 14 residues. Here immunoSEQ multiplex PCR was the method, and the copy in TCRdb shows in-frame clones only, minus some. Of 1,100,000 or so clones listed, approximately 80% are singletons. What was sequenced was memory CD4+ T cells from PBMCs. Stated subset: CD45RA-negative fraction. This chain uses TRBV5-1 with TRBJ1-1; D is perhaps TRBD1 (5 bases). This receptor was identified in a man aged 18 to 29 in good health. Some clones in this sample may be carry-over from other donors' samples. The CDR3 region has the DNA TGCGCCAGCAGCTTAGTTGGGGGTGACACTGAAGCTTTCTTT. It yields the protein CASSLVGGDTEAFF. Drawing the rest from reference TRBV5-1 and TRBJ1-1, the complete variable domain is KAGVTQTPRYLIKTRGQQVTLSCSPISGHRSVSWYQQTPGQGLQFLFEYFSETQRNKGNFPGRFSGRQFSNSRSEMNVSTLELGDSALYLCASSLVGGDTEAFFGQGTRLTVV.